The 5 T cell receptor beta chains presented below share a single source sample, sequenced in a study of T cells in Graves' hyperthyroidism and ophthalmopathy (dated by TCRdb to about 2019). The library was built by means of multiplex PCR. The instrument was an Illumina HiSeq 2000. The TCR beta CDR3 regions were amplified from the RNA transcripts. The first round of RT-PCR for the TCR CDR3 was performed with the HTBI primer set and the Qiagen OneStep RT-PCR kit. The public reads were run again by TCRdb, first through fastp at Q25 and then through MiXCR, and only productive beta chains were kept. Rows with a matching CDR3 protein are joined into one entry that keeps the most common DNA and genes. The sample table lists approximately 700,000 distinct CDR3 sequences, roughly 15% of them with a count of one. Roughly 8% of the sample rests with the top ten. The sequenced sample consisted of blood. These receptors were obtained from a man aged 18 to 35 with Graves' hyperthyroidism.

The chain is built from TRBV20-1 and TRBJ1-6; the D gene is possibly TRBD1 (5 bases). Looked up from germline, CDR1 is DFQATT and CDR2 is SNEGSKA (reference sequence). This CDR3 spans 15 amino acids. The germline V and J ends were trimmed by 6 bases and 10 bases, with 22 bases remaining between them. CDR3 nucleotide sequence: TGCAGTGCGCCACAAGGGGCCTCCGCGGGATCACCCCTCCACTTT. This encodes CSAPQGASAGSPLHF.

This clonotype was picked up a small number of times. The rearrangement links TRBV6-1 to TRBJ2-3; TRBD1 matches 7 bases. J lost 5 bases, V lost 6 bases, and 5 bases had no gene match. Germline V gives CDR1 MNHNS, CDR2 SASEGT. This CDR3 is built from 13 residues. CDR3: CASRMPGGDTQYF. The CDR3 bases are TGTGCCAGCAGAATGCCAGGGGGAGATACGCAGTATTTT.

This clonotype was recorded at least ten times. The chain combines TRBV6-2 or TRBV6-3 with TRBJ2-1; TRBD2 matches at 7 bases. Germline CDR1 is MNHEY and CDR2 is SVGEGT. Trimming took 2 bases from V and 6 from J; bases not matched to a gene: 13. CDR3 length: 17 residues. CDR3 sequence reads: CASSYRLLRESSNEQFF. In DNA, the CDR3 is TGTGCCAGCAGTTACCGCCTCTTGCGGGAGTCTTCCAATGAGCAGTTCTTC.

This chain links TRBV4-1 with TRBJ1-1; a possible D gene is TRBD1 (5 bases). The CDR3 length is 14 residues. The V gene's germline CDR1 is MGHRA and CDR2 YSYEKL. V lost 3 bases and J 2 bases, leaving 10 bases between the germline ends. The CDR3 sequence is CASSQDTANTEAFF. The CDR3 bases are TGCGCCAGCAGCCAGGACACCGCCAACACTGAAGCTTTCTTT.

The chain recombines TRBV28 with TRBJ1-1; D perhaps matches TRBD1 (5 bases). The ends were cut back, 7 bases at V and 3 bases at J, with 21 bases in the middle. Germline-derived CDR1 and CDR2 are MDHEN and SYDVKM. The CDR3 extends over 16 amino acids. CDR3 sequence: CASTLWAGSSDTEAFF. DNA for the CDR3: TGTGCCAGCACTCTTTGGGCAGGGTCCTCGGACACTGAAGCTTTCTTT. Full variable domain (outside the CDR3, taken from reference TRBV28 and TRBJ1-1): DVKVTQSSRYLVKRTGEKVFLECVQDMDHENMFWYRQDPGLGLRLIYFSYDVKMKEKGDIPEGYSVSREKKERFSLILESASTNQTSMYLCASTLWAGSSDTEAFFGQGTRLTVV.